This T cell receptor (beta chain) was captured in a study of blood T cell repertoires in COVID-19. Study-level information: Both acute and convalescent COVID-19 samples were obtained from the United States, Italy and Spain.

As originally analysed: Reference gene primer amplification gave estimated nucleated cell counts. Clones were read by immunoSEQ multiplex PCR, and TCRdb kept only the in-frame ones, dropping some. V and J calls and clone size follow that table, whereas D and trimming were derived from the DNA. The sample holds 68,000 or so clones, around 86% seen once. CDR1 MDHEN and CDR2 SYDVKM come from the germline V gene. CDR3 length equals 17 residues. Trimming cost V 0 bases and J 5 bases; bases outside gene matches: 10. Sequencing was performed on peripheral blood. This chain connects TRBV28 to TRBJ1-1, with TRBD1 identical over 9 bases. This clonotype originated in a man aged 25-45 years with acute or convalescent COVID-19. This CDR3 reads CASSLWGQGFGGTEAFF. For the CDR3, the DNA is TGTGCCAGCAGTTTATGGGGACAGGGATTCGGGGGGACTGAAGCTTTCTTT.